Included here is one TCR beta chain sequence, with context. The junction had 9 bases not matched to a gene; V was cut back by 6 bases and J by 4 bases. Germline CDR1 reads SEHNR; CDR2 reads FQNEAQ (reference sequence). This CDR3 comprises 15 residues. The sample originates from a study of control samples from healthy donors and cancer patients. Clones were read by immunoSEQ multiplex PCR, and TCRdb kept only the in-frame ones, dropping some. The sample shows fewer than 130,000 clones, over 75% of them seen only once. The TCR sequence derives from a woman aged 55 to 70 with lung cancer. Sequences were obtained from PBMCs. The genes are TRBV7-9 and TRBJ2-3; TRBD2 agrees at 8 bases. Here the CDR3 DNA reads TGTGCCAGCAGTTCTACTAGCGGACATCCAGATACGCAGTATTTT. Its translation: CASSSTSGHPDTQYF.